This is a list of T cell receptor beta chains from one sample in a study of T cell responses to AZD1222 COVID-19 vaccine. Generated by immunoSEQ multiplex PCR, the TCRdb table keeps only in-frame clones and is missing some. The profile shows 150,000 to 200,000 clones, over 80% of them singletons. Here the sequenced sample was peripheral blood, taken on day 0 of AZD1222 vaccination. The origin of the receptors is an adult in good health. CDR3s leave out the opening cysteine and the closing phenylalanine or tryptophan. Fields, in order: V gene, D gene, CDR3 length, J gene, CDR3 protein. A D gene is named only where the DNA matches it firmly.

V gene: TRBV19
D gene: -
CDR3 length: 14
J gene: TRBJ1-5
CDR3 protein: ASTGLDSRSNQPQH

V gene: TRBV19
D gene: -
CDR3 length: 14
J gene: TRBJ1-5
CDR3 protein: ASSTDRRYSNQPQH

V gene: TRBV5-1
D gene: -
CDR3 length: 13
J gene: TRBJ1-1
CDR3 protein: ASSLARYRDTEAF

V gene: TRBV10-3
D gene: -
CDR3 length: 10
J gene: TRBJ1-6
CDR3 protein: AISKGDSPLH

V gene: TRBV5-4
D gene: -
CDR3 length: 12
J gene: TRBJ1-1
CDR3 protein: ASSVSIMNTEAF

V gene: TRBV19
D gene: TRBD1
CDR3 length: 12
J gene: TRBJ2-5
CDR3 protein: ASSMPNRDRLQY

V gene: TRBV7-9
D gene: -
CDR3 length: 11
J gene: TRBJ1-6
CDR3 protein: ASSSQPYSPLH

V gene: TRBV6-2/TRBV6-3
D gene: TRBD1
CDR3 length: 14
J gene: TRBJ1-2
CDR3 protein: ASSNPTGTINYGYT

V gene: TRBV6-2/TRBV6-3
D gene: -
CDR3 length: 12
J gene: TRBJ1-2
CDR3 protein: ASSYGSANYGYT

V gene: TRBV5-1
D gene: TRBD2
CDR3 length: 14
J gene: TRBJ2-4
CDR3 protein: ASSAGSGAGTNIQY

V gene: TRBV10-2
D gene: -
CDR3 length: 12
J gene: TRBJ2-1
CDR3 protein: ASSERLGGHEQF

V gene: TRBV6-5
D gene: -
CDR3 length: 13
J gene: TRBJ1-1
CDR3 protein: ASSYSLRQNTEAF

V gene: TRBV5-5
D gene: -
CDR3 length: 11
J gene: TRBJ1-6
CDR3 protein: ASSLLYNSPLH

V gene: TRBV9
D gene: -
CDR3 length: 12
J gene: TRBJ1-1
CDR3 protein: ASSVAAGPTGAF

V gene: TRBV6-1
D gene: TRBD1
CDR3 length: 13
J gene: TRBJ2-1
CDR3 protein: ASSEPGGSYNEQF

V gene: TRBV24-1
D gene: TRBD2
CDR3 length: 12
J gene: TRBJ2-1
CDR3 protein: ATKAGGSVDEQF

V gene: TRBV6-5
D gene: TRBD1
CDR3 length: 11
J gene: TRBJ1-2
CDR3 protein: ASSSRDRAGYT

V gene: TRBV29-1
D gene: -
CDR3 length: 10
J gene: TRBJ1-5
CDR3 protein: SVEMGNQPQH

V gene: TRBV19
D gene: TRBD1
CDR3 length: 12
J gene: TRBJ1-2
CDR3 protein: ASSTTGGASGYT

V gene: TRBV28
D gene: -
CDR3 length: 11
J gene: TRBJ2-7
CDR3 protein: ASRRTGLYEQY

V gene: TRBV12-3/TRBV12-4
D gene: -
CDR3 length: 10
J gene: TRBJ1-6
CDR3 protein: ASGYSNSPLH

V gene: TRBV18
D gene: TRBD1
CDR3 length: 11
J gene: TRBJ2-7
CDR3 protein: ASSPQTGYEQY

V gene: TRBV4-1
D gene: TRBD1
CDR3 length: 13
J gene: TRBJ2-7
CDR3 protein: ASSRDRGASYEQY

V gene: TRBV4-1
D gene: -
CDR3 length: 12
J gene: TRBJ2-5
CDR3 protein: ASNLGPERETQY

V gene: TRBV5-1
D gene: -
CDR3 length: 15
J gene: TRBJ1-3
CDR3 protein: ASSPSGDFGSGNTIY

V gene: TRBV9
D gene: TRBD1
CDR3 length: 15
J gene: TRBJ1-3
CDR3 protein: ASSVSGLDRGGNTIY

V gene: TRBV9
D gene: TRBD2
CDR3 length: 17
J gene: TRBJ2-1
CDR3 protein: ASSPRGTTSGGARNEQF

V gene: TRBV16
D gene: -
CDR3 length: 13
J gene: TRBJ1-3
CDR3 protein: ASSQAQAAGNTIY

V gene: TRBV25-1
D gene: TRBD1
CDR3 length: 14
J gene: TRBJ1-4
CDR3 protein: ASSEFTGQGYEKLF

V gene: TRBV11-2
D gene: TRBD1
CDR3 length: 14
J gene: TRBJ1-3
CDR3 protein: ASSLDRGQGRNTIY

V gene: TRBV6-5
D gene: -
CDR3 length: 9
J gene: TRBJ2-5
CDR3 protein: ASSYFETQY

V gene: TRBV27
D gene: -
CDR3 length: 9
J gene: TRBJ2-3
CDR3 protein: ASSFIDTQY

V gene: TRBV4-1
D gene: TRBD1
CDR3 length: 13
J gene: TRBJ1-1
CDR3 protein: ASSHPGQANTEAF

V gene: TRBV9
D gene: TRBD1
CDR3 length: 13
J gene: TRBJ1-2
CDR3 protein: ASSPGQGLNYGYT

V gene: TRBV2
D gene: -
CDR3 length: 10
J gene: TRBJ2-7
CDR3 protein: ASRRGGSEQY

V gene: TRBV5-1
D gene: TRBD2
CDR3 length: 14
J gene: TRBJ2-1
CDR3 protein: ASSLVTSGNYNEQF

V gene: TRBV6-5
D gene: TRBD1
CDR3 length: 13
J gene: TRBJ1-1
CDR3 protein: ASSYEGGMNTEAF

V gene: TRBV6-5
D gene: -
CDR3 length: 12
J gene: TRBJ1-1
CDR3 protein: ASFTREGNSEAF